This TCR beta chain was identified in a study of identical twins. Study conclusions and caveats: Out-of-frame alpha sequences shared between twins exhibited an excess of low generation probability. Cord blood's abundant beta clonotypes had fewer insertions, unlike memory repertoires. The study based its conclusions on cross-sectional statistical analysis and did not follow the same donors.

Healthy Caucasians alone served as donors. TCRdb analysed the 5' RACE reads with MiXCR anew, one entry per CDR3 protein. The sample consists of around 680,000 distinct CDR3 sequences, around 8.3% of them appearing once. There are a few counts of this clonotype. Antigen: not known. The CDR3 has 14 residues. CDR1 MNHEY and CDR2 SMNVEV come from the germline V gene (reference sequence). Trimming took 5 bases from V and 3 from J, leaving 14 bases between them. The data also belong to a second study, concerning yellow fever vaccine responses in identical twins.

Sequences were obtained from PBMCs. The source is a young woman in good health. The genes are TRBV27 and TRBJ2-7; D might be TRBD2 (6 bases). CDR3 amino acids: CASSPHGGNYEQYF. The DNA for the CDR3 is TGTGCCAGCAGTCCCCACGGCGGGAACTACGAGCAGTACTTC.